This paragraph covers one T cell receptor (beta chain) sequence. TCRdb derives one entry per CDR3 protein from the 5' RACE reads, leaving out DNA. The sample has about 450,000 distinct CDR3 sequences. This specimen belongs to a study of T cells expressing NK-cell markers. This CDR3 contains 16 residues. Germline-derived CDR1 and CDR2 are SGHTA and FQGNSA. The TCR was taken from a woman aged 18-69 years in good health. The source material was blood T cells: a sorted CD56 or NKG2C T cell subset, CD4+ or CD8+ T cells, or bulk PBMC T cells (not recorded which). The J gene is TRBJ1-1, the V gene TRBV7-2. The CDR3 reads CASSLGDLRANTEAFF.